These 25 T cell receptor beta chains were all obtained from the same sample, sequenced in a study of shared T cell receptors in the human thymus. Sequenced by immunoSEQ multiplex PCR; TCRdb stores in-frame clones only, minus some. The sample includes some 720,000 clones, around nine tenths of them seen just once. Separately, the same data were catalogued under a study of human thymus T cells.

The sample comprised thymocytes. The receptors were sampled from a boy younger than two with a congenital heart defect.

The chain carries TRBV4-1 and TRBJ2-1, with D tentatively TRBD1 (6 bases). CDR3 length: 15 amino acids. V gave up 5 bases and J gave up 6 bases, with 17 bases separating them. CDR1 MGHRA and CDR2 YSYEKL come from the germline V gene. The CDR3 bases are TGCGCCAGCAGCTATATCCGAAGGGACACCAATGAGCAGTTCTTC. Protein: CASSYIRRDTNEQFF.

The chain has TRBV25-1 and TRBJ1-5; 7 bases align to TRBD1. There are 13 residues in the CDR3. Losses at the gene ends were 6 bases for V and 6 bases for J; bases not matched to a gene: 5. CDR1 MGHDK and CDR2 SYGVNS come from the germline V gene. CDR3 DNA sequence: TGTGCCAGCAGCGACAGGGATATTCAGCCCCAGCATTTT. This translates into CASSDRDIQPQHF.

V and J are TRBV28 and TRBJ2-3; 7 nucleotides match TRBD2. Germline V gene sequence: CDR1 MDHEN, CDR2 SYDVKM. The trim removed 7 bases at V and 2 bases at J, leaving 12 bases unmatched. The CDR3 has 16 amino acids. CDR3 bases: TGTGCCAGCAAGCCTTCTGCGGGAGCCCCCACAGATACGCAGTATTTT. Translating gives CASKPSAGAPTDTQYF.

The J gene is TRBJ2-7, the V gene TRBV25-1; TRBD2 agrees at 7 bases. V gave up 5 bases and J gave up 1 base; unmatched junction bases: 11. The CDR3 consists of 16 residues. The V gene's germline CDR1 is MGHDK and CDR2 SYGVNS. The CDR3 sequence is CASSSGWRERSYEQYF. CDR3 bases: TGTGCCAGCAGTTCGGGTTGGCGGGAGAGGTCCTACGAGCAGTACTTC.

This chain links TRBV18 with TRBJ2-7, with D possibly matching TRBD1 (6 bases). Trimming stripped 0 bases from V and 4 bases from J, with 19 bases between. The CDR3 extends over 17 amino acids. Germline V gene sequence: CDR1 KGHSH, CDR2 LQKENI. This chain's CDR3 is CASSPPGGYGSAYEQYF. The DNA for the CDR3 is TGTGCCAGCTCACCACCAGGGGGATATGGGTCTGCGTACGAGCAGTACTTC.

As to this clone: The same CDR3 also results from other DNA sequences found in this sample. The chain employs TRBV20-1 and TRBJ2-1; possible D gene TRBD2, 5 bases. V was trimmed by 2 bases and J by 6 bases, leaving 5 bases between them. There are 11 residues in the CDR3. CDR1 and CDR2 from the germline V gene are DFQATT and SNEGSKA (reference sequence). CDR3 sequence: CSARSGNEQFF. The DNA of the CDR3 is TGCAGTGCTAGAAGCGGCAATGAGCAGTTCTTC.

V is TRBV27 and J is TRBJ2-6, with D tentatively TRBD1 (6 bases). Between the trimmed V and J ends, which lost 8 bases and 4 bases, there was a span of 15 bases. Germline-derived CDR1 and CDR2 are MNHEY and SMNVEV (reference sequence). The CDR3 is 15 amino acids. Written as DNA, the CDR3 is TGTGCCAGCGTTGACCAGGGGAACGGGGCCAACGTCCTGACTTTC. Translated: CASVDQGNGANVLTF.

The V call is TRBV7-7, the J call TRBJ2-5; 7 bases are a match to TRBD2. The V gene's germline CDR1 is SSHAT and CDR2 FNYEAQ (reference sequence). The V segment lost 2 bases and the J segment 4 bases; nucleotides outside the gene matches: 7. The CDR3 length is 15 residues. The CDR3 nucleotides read TGTGCCAGCAGCTTACAAGCGGGGAGGGGAGAGACCCAGTACTTC. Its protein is CASSLQAGRGETQYF.

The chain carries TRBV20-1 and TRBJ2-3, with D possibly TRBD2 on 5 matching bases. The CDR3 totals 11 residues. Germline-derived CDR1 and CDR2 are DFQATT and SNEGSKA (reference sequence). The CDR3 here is CLVSATDTQYF. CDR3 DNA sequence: TGCCTGGTTAGCGCCACAGATACGCAGTATTTT.

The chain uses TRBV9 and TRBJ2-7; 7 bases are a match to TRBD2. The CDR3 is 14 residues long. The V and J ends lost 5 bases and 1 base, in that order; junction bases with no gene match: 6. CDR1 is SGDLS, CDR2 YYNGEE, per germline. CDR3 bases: TGTGCCAGCAGTTCTGCGGGAGCATCCTACGAGCAGTACTTC. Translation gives CASSSAGASYEQYF. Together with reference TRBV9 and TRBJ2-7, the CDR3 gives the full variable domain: DSGVTQTPKHLITATGQRVTLRCSPRSGDLSVYWYQQSLDQGLQFLIQYYNGEERAKGNILERFSAQQFPDLHSELNLSSLELGDSALYFCASSSAGASYEQYFGPGTRLTVT.

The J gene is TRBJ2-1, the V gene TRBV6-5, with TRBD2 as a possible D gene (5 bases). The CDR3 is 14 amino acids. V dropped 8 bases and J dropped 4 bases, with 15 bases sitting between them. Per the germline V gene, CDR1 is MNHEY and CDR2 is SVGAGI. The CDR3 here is CASSERTPYNEQFF. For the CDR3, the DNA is TGTGCCAGCTCCGAAAGGACTCCTTACAATGAGCAGTTCTTC.

The CDR3 nucleotides are TGTGCCAGCAGCACACACAGGGGTCCGAACACTGAAGCTTTCTTT. This codes for CASSTHRGPNTEAFF. The chain is built from TRBV5-5 and TRBJ1-1; 7 bases are a match to TRBD1. The CDR3 consists of 15 residues. Trimming removed 4 bases from V and 1 base from J; junction bases left unmatched: 7. Germline V CDR1 and CDR2: SGHKS, YYEKEE (reference sequence). Together with reference TRBV5-5 and TRBJ1-1, the CDR3 gives the full variable domain: DAGVTQSPTHLIKTRGQQVTLRCSPISGHKSVSWYQQVLGQGPQFIFQYYEKEERGRGNFPDRFSARQFPNYSSELNVNALLLGDSALYLCASSTHRGPNTEAFFGQGTRLTVV.

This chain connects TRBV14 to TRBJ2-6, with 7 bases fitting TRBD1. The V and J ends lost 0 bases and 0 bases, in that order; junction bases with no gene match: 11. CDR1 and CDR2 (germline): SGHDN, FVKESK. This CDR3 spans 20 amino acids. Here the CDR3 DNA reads TGTGCCAGCAGCCAAGATAGGGACAGCGACCGCTCCTCTGGGGCCAACGTCCTGACTTTC. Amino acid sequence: CASSQDRDSDRSSGANVLTF.

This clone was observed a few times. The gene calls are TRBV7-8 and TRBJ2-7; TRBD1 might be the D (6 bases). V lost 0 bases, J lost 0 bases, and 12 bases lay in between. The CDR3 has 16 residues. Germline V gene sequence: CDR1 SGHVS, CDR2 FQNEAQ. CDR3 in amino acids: CASSLATGPLSYEQYF. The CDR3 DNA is TGTGCCAGCAGCTTAGCTACAGGGCCCCTCTCCTACGAGCAGTACTTC.

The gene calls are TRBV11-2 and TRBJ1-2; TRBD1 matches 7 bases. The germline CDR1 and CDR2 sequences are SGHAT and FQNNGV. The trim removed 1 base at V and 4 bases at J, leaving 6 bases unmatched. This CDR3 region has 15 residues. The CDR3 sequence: CASSLGGQTGYGYTF. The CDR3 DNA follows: TGTGCCAGCAGCTTAGGGGGACAGACTGGCTATGGCTACACCTTC.

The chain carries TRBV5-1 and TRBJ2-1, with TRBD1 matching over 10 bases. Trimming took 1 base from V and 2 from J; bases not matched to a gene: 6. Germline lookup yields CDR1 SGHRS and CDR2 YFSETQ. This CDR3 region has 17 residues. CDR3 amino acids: CASSLMPGTGAYNEQFF. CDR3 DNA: TGCGCCAGCAGCTTGATGCCCGGGACAGGGGCCTACAATGAGCAGTTCTTC. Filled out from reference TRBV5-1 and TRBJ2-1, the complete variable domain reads KAGVTQTPRYLIKTRGQQVTLSCSPISGHRSVSWYQQTPGQGLQFLFEYFSETQRNKGNFPGRFSGRQFSNSRSEMNVSTLELGDSALYLCASSLMPGTGAYNEQFFGPGTRLTVL.

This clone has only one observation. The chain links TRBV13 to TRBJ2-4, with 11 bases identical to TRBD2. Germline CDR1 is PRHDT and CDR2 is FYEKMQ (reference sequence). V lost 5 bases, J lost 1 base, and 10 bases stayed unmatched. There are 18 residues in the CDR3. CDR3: CASSATTSGRRAKNIQYF. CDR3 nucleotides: TGTGCCAGCAGCGCCACTACTAGCGGGAGAAGGGCCAAAAACATTCAGTACTTC.

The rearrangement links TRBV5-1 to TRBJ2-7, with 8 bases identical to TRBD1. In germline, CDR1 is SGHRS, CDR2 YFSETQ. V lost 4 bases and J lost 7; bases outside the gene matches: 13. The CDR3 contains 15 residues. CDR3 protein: CASSPRQGPSMEQYF. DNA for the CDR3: TGCGCCAGCAGCCCCCGACAGGGGCCCTCGATGGAGCAGTACTTC.

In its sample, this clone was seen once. The CDR3 sequence: CASSVAGTSGLNEQFF. DNA for the CDR3: TGTGCCAGCAGCGTAGCCGGGACTAGCGGCTTAAATGAGCAGTTCTTC. J is TRBJ2-1 and V is TRBV9, with 11 bases that match TRBD2. The CDR3 runs to 16 residues. CDR1 and CDR2 from the germline V gene are SGDLS and YYNGEE. Germline trimming cut 0 bases from V and 7 bases from J; bases unmatched to any gene: 6. The variable domain in full, completed from reference TRBV9 and TRBJ2-1, reads DSGVTQTPKHLITATGQRVTLRCSPRSGDLSVYWYQQSLDQGLQFLIQYYNGEERAKGNILERFSAQQFPDLHSELNLSSLELGDSALYFCASSVAGTSGLNEQFFGPGTRLTVL.

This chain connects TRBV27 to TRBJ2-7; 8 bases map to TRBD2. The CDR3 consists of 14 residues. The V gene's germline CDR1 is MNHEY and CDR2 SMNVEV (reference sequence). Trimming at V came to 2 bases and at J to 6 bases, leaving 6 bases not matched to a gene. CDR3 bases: TGTGCCAGCAGTTTAAGGACTAGCTTTGGCGAGCAGTACTTC. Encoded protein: CASSLRTSFGEQYF.

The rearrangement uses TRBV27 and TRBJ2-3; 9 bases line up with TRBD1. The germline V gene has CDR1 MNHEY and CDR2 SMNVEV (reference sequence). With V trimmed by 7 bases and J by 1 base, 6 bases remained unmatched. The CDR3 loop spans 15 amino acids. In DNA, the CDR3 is TGTGCCAGCAAAGACAGGGGGTCGGGCACAGATACGCAGTATTTT. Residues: CASKDRGSGTDTQYF.

Here the CDR3 reads CASSENQDSPTVNTEAFF. For the CDR3, the DNA is TGTGCCAGCAGTGAAAACCAGGACAGTCCGACGGTGAACACTGAAGCTTTCTTT. The chain carries TRBV2 and TRBJ1-1, with D possibly being TRBD1 (6 bases). The CDR3 consists of 18 residues. The V gene lost 2 bases and the J gene lost 0 bases, with 19 bases spanning the gap. Germline V gene sequence: CDR1 SNHLY, CDR2 FYNNEI.

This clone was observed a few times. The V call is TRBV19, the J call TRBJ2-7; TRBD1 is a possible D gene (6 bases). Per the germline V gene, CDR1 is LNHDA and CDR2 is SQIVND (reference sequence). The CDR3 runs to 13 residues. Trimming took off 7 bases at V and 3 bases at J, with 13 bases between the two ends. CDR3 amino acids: CASKRTVFYEQYF. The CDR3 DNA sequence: TGTGCCAGTAAGAGGACAGTGTTCTACGAGCAGTACTTC.

The CDR3 is CASSAGGGRHTDTQYF. The CDR3 DNA sequence: TGTGCCAGCAGCGCCGGGGGTGGCCGACACACAGATACGCAGTATTTT. The rearrangement uses TRBV9 and TRBJ2-3, with D possibly being TRBD2 (6 bases). This CDR3 has 16 amino acids. In germline, CDR1 is SGDLS, CDR2 YYNGEE. Trimming took off 3 bases at V and 2 bases at J, with 16 bases between the two ends.

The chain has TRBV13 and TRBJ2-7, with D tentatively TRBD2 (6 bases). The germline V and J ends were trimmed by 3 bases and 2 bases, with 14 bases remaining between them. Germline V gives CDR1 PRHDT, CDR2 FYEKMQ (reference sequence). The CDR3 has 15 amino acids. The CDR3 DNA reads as TGTGCCAGCAGCTTCGGAAAGGCGGGGCCCTACGAGCAGTACTTC. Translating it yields CASSFGKAGPYEQYF.